This T cell receptor (beta chain) was sequenced for a study of cytomegalovirus exposure and HLA in healthy donors. The V gene lost 3 bases and the J gene lost 8 bases, with 12 bases spanning the gap. The CDR3 contains 13 residues. Germline lookup yields CDR1 SGHRS and CDR2 YFSETQ. Both 60 Vbeta primers and 13 Jbeta primers went into the PCR. Data came from immunoSEQ multiplex PCR; TCRdb stores just in-frame clones and leaves some out. The table shows 120,000 or so clones, with approximately 84% occurring only once. This TCR was recovered from a man younger than 35 in good health and CMV-seropositive. Sequenced input: PBMCs. The rearrangement uses TRBV5-1 and TRBJ2-1; possibly TRBD1 for D (6 bases). The CDR3 DNA is TGCGCCAGCAGCTCCAGGGGAGACGATGAGCAGTTCTTC. Protein: CASSSRGDDEQFF.